This T cell receptor (beta chain) is drawn from a study of radiation and T cells in renal cell carcinoma. This sample's time point: blood 4 weeks post-SBRT, at nephrectomy. Treatment given: 15 Gy SBRT to primary tumor, nephrectomy 4 weeks later. The germline V and J ends were trimmed by 4 bases and 9 bases, with 13 bases remaining between them. Germline assignment: CDR1 SGHTA and CDR2 FQGTGA. CDR3 length: 14 residues. The data were produced by immunoSEQ multiplex PCR, yet TCRdb's version contains in-frame clones alone and is incomplete. The sample lists under 100,000 clones, roughly 80% occurring once.

The input for sequencing was blood, taken from a patient whose treatment included radiotherapy and nephrectomy. The TCR comes from a man between 45 and 60 years old with renal cell carcinoma. The V call is TRBV7-3, the J call TRBJ1-6; maybe TRBD1 (6 bases). The CDR3 here is CASSSQGDGSPLHF. CDR3 DNA sequence: TGTGCCAGCAGCTCACAGGGAGATGGTTCACCCCTCCACTTT.